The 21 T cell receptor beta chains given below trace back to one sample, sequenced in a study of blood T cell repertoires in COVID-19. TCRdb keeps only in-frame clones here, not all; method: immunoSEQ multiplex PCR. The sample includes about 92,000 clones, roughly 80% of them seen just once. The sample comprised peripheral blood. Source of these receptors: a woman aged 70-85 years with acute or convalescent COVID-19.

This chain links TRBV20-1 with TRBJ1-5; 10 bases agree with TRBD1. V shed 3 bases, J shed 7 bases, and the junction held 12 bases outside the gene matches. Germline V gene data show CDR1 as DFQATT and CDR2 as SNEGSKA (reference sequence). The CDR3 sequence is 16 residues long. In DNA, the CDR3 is TGCAGTGCTAGTGTATCTCTGGGACAGGGGATGCAGCCCCAGCATTTT. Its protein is CSASVSLGQGMQPQHF.

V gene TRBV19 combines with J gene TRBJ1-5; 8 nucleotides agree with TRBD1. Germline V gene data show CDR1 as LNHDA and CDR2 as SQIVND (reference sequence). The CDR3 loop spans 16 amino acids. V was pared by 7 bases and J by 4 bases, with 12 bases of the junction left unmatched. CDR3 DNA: TGTGCCAGTACCGAGATGGCAGGGGGCCCGAATCAGCCCCAGCATTTT. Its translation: CASTEMAGGPNQPQHF.

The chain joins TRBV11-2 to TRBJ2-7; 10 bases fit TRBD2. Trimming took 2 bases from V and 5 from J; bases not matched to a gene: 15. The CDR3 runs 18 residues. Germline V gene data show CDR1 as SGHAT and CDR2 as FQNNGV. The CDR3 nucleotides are TGTGCCAGCAGCTTATATACCCTAGCGGGAGCTAGATTCAACGAGCAGTACTTC. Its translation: CASSLYTLAGARFNEQYF.

CDR3 sequence (DNA): TGTGCCAGCAGCCAAGCCCAGGCAGGGGGTGAAAAACTGTTTTTT. Its protein is CASSQAQAGGEKLFF. V is TRBV3-1 (or the pseudogene TRBV3-2) and J is TRBJ1-4; 7 nucleotides match TRBD1. Trimming took 1 base from V and 7 from J; bases not matched to a gene: 6. Germline V gives CDR1 LGHDT, CDR2 YNNKEL (reference sequence). CDR3 length equals 15 residues.

The CDR3 sequence: CASSLGLGQSNQPQHF. The CDR3 region has the DNA TGTGCCAGCAGCTTAGGCCTGGGACAGAGCAATCAGCCCCAGCATTTT. This sequence joins TRBV7-2 and TRBJ1-5, with 7 bases identical to TRBD1. This CDR3 is 16 amino acids long. Germline CDR1 is SGHTA and CDR2 is FQGNSA. The trim removed 1 base at V and 1 base at J, leaving 4 bases unmatched.

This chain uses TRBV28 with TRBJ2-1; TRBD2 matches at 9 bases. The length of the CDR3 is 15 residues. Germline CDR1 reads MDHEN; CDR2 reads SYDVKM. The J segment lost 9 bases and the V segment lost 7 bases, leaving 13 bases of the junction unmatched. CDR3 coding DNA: TGTGCCAGCACATTCCAAGCTAGCGGGATTGCTGAGCAGTTCTTC. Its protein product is CASTFQASGIAEQFF.

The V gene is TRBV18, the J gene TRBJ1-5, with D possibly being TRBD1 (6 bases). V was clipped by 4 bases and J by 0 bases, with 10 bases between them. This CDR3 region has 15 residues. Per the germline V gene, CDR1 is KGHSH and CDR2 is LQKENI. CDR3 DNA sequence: TGTGCCAGCTCACTAACAGGGTATAGCAATCAGCCCCAGCATTTT. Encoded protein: CASSLTGYSNQPQHF.

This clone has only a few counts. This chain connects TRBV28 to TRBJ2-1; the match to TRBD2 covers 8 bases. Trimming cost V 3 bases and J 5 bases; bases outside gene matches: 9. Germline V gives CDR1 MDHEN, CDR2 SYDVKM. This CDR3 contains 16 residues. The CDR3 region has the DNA TGTGCCAGCAGTTTGGCGGGAGGACCCGTAAACAATGAGCAGTTCTTC. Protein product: CASSLAGGPVNNEQFF.

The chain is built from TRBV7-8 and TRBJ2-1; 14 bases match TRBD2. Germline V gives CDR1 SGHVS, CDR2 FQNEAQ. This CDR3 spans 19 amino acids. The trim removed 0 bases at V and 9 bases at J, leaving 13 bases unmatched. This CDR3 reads CASSLARTSGGPRAGEQFF. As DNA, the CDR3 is TGTGCCAGCAGCTTAGCGAGGACTAGCGGGGGGCCGAGGGCGGGTGAGCAGTTCTTC.

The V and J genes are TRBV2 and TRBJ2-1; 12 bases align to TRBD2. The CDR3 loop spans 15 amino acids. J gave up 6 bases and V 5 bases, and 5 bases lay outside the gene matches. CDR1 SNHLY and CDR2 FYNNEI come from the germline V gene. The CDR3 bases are TGTGCCAGCAGTAGACTAGCGGGAGTGGGCAATGAGCAGTTCTTC. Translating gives CASSRLAGVGNEQFF.

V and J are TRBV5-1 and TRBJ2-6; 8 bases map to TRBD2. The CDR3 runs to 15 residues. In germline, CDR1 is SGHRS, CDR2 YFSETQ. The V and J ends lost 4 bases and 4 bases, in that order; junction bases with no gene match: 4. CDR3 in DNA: TGCGCCAGCAGCCCCGGGGGGGCCGGGGCCAACGTCCTGACTTTC. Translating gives CASSPGGAGANVLTF. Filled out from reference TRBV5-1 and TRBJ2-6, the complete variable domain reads KAGVTQTPRYLIKTRGQQVTLSCSPISGHRSVSWYQQTPGQGLQFLFEYFSETQRNKGNFPGRFSGRQFSNSRSEMNVSTLELGDSALYLCASSPGGAGANVLTFGAGSRLTVL.

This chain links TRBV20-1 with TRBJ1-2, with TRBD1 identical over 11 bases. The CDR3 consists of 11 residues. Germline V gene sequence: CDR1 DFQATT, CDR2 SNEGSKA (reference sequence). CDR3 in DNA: TGCAGCCGTCGGGACAGGGGGGGCTACACCTTC. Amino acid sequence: CSRRDRGGYTF.

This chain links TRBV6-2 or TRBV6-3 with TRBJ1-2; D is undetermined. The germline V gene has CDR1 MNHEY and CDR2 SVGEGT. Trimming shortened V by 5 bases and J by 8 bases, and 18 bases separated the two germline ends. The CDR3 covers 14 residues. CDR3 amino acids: CASSVPPGIYGYTF. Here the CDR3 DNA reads TGTGCCAGCAGTGTCCCCCCGGGTATCTACGGCTACACCTTC.

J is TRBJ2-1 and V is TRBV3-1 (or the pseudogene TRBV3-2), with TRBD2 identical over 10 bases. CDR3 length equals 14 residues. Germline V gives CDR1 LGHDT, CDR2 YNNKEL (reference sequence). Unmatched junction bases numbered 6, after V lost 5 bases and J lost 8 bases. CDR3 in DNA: TGTGCCAGCAGCGCGAGCGGGAGGGGGGATGAGCAGTTCTTC. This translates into CASSASGRGDEQFF.

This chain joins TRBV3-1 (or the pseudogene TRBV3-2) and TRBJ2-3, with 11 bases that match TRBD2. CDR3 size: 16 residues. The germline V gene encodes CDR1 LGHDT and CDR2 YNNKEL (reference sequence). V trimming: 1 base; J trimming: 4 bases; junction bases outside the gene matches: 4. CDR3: CASSQGLAGGSDTQYF. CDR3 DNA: TGTGCCAGCAGCCAAGGCCTAGCGGGGGGCTCAGATACGCAGTATTTT.

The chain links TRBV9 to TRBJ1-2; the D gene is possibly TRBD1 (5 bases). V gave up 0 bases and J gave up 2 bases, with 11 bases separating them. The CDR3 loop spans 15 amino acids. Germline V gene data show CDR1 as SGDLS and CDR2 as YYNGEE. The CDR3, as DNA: TGTGCCAGCAGCGTAGTTTCCGGGGGAAACTATGGCTACACCTTC. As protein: CASSVVSGGNYGYTF.

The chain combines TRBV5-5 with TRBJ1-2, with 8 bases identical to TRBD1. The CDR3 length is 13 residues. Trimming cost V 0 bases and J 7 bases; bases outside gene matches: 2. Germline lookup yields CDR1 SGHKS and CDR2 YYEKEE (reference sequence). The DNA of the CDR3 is TGTGCCAGCAGCTTGGCAGGGGGCGGTGGCTACACCTTC. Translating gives CASSLAGGGGYTF.

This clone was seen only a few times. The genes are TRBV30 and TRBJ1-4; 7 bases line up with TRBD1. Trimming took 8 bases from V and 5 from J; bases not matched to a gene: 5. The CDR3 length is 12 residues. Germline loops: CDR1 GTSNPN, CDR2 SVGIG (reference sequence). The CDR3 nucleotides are TGTGCCGGTGGGACAGTAAATGAAAAACTGTTTTTT. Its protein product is CAGGTVNEKLFF. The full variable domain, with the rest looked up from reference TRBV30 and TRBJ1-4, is SQTIHQWPATLVQPVGSPLSLECTVEGTSNPNLYWYRQAAGRGLQLLFYSVGIGQISSEVPQNLSASRPQDRQFILSSKKLLLSDSGFYLCAGGTVNEKLFFGSGTQLSVL.

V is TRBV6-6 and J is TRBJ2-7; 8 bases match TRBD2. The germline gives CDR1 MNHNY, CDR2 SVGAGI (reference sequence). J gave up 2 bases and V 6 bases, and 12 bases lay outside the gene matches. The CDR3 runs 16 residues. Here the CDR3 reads CASRPKLAELTYEQYF. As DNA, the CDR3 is TGTGCCAGCAGGCCGAAACTAGCGGAACTCACCTACGAGCAGTACTTC.

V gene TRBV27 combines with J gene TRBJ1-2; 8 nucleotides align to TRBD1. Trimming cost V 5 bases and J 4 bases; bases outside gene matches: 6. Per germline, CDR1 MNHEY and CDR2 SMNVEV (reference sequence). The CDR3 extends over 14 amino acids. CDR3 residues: CASSIRTGIYGYTF. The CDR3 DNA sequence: TGTGCCAGCAGTATCCGGACAGGGATCTATGGCTACACCTTC.

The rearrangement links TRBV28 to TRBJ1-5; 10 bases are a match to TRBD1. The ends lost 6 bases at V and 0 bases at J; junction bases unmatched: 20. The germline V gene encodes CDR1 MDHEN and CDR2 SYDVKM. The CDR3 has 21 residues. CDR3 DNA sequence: TGTGCCAGCAGACCTGACCGCTACATGGGACAGGGGCTAAATAGCAATCAGCCCCAGCATTTT. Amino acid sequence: CASRPDRYMGQGLNSNQPQHF.